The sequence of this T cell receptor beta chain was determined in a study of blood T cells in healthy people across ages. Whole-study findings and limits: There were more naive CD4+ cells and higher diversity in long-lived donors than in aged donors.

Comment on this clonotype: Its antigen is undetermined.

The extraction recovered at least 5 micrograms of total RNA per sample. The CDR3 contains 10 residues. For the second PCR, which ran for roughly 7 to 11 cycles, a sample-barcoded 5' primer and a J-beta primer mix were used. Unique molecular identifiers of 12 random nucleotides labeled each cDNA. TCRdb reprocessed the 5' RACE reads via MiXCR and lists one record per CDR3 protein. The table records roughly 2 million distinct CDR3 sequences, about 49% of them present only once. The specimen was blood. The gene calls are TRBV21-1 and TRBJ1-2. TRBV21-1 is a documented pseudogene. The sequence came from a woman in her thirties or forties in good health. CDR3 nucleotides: TGTGGCCAGCACCGAGATGGCTACACCTTC. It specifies CGQHRDGYTF.